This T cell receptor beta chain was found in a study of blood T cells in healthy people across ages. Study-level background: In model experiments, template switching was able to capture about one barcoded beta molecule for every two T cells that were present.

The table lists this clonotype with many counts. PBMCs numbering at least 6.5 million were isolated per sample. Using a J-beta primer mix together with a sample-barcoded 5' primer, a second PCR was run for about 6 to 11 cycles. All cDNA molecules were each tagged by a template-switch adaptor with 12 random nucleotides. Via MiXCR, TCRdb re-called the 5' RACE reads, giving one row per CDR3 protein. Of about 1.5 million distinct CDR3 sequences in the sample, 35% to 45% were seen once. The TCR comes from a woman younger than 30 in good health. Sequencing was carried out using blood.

CDR3 region: CASSVSGLGERFF. CDR3 in DNA: TGTGCCAGCAGCGTAAGTGGTTTGGGTGAAAGGTTCTTC. V usage is TRBV7-2 and J usage is TRBJ2-1; no clear D gene. Germline V lookup: CDR1 SGHTA, CDR2 FQGNSA. The CDR3 is made up of 13 amino acids. V was clipped by 5 bases and J by 15 bases, with 20 bases between them.